The clone carrying this TCR beta chain was found a few times. This record belongs to a study of T cells in Graves' hyperthyroidism and ophthalmopathy. Overall study context: Sampling of peripheral blood happened at initial diagnosis, prior to any treatment.

RNA transcripts were the template for amplifying TCR beta CDR3 regions. TCR CDR3 underwent first-round RT-PCR with the HTBI primer set. TCRdb analysed the multiplex PCR reads with MiXCR anew, one entry per CDR3 protein. There are around 33,000 distinct CDR3 sequences in the sample; 49% occur only once, and approximately 6.2% lies in the top ten. The V gene's germline CDR1 is SEHNR and CDR2 FQNEAQ (reference sequence). V was clipped by 5 bases and J by 5 bases; unmatched bases: 1. The CDR3 has 13 residues. Isolation of PBMCs was performed on 10 ml fresh peripheral blood. This clonotype was sampled from a woman aged 50 to 60 with Graves' hyperthyroidism that later progressed to Graves' ophthalmopathy. The chain is built from TRBV7-9 and TRBJ2-5; the match to TRBD1 covers 11 bases. Source material: blood. CDR3 DNA sequence: TGTGCCAGCAGCGGGACAGGGGGGGAGACCCAGTACTTC. This codes for CASSGTGGETQYF.